This T cell receptor (beta chain) was captured in a study of blood T cell repertoires in COVID-19. Across the study: Whether acute or convalescent, the COVID-19 samples came from the United States, Italy and Spain. From T cells, B-cell-depleted T cells, or PBMCs came the material, which was cDNA or gDNA.

Original handling: Reference gene primer amplification in the assay estimated nucleated cell counts. The assay was immunoSEQ multiplex PCR, and TCRdb's table has in-frame clones only and misses some. The DNA was the basis for D and trimming; V, J and clone size are from that table. The sample contains 650,000 to 800,000 clones, over 80% of which appear only once. Germline loops: CDR1 MNHEY, CDR2 SVGAGI. The CDR3 contains 14 residues. Trimming shortened V by 5 bases and J by 6 bases, and 14 bases separated the two germline ends. This TCR came from a woman under 30 with acute or convalescent COVID-19. The material sequenced was peripheral blood. The chain carries TRBV6-5 and TRBJ2-1; weak D call: TRBD2 (6 bases). The CDR3, as DNA: TGTGCCAGCAGTACGGGACTCCGGGGCAATGAGCAGTTCTTC. Amino acids: CASSTGLRGNEQFF.